This T cell receptor (beta chain) appears in the sequencing data of a study of chemoradiotherapy in HPV16-positive cancers. Study-wide findings and caveats: During treatment, candidate HPV-specific clones and E7-related motifs expanded in tumor.

The CDR3 has 16 residues. Per the germline V gene, CDR1 is KGHSH and CDR2 is LQKENI. The V end lost 2 bases, the J end lost 0 bases, and 11 bases lay between the germline ends. This clone was found a few times. Its antigen is not identified. Measured with immunoSEQ multiplex PCR; TCRdb has only the in-frame clones, and not every one. The sample yields tens of thousands of clones, about 93% seen once. This chain uses TRBV18 with TRBJ2-4; TRBD1 is a possible D gene (6 bases). This clonotype was obtained from a human donor with HPV-associated anogenital cancer. The starting material was blood, obtained from a patient who underwent chemoradiotherapy. This CDR3 is CASSPTGSLAKNIQYF. The CDR3 DNA reads as TGTGCCAGCTCACCAACAGGGTCCCTAGCCAAAAACATTCAGTACTTC.